This T cell receptor (beta chain) was sequenced during a study of Ad26.COV2.S vaccination and SARS-CoV-2 variants. As for the study in general: The vaccine Ad26.COV2.S was put into the muscle once, or twice with 56 days between.

The treatment denotes: around 19 received Ad26.COV2.S at low or high dose, single or two shots; roughly five received placebo; per-sample allocation not given. Sampling happened 63 days after the first vaccine or placebo injection. The administered vaccine (an Ad26 vector) expressed Wuhan-strain SARS-CoV-2 spike. About this clone: The antigen is undetermined.

V lost 2 bases, J lost 2 bases, and 12 bases lay in between. Germline V CDR1 and CDR2: LGHNA, YSLEER. The length of the CDR3 is 15 residues. Findings of the study overall: Vaccinees showed greater spike-specific TCR breadth than placebo recipients. Reports say spike-specific CD8+ and CD4+ T cell responses covered substantial breadth after vaccination.

Libraries were prepared by immunoSEQ multiplex PCR; TCRdb keeps only in-frame clonotypes and omits some of them. This repertoire shows 350,000 to 400,000 clones, more than 85% found once; its top ten account for approximately 3.7%. The source material was peripheral blood, sampled in a trial of Ad26.COV2.S vaccine versus placebo. The receptor was isolated from a person between 18 and 65 years old who received the Ad26.COV2.S COVID-19 vaccine or a placebo. This sequence joins TRBV4-3 and TRBJ1-2; perhaps TRBD1 as D (6 bases). The CDR3 spells CASSQMGTGNYGYTF. In DNA form, the CDR3 reads TGCGCCAGCAGCCAAATGGGAACAGGGAACTATGGCTACACCTTC.